A selection of T cell receptor beta chains follows, all from one sample in a study of blood T cell repertoires in COVID-19. Here immunoSEQ multiplex PCR was the method, and the copy in TCRdb shows in-frame clones only, minus some. This table has over 70,000 clones, about four fifths appearing once. Material: peripheral blood. These receptors were obtained from a human donor in a cohort sampled during active COVID-19. The CDR3 runs from the conserved cysteine through the conserved F or W. A D gene is named only where the DNA matches it firmly. Only some rows state a clone size, as once, few, many or a class for expanded clones.

TRBJ2-3,NA,NA,TRBV27,TGTGCCAGCAGTCCAAACCCTGGGGGGACCTCAGGGGATACGCAGTATTTT,CASSPNPGGTSGDTQYF
TRBJ1-1,TRBD1,once,TRBV9,TGTGCCAGCAGCCCGGGGACAGGCACTGAAGCTTTCTTT,CASSPGTGTEAFF
TRBJ2-7,NA,NA,TRBV7-2,TGTGCCAGCAGCTTGGCGGGGGCAGTCTACGAGCAGTACTTC,CASSLAGAVYEQYF
TRBJ2-1,NA,NA,TRBV5-4,TGTGCCAGCAGCTCCGGCCCACTAGCCCTCTACAATGAGCAGTTCTTC,CASSSGPLALYNEQFF
TRBJ2-5,TRBD2,once,TRBV5-8,TGTGCCAGCACCCTTCGGGGACTAGCGGTTTCTGAGACCCAGTACTTC,CASTLRGLAVSETQYF
TRBJ1-1,NA,once,TRBV9,TGTGCCAGCAGCACGCACACAGGGTCGGACACTGAAGCTTTCTTT,CASSTHTGSDTEAFF
TRBJ1-4,NA,once,TRBV10-3,TGTGCCACCAAAACAGGAGACGGTGCAACTAATGAAAAACTGTTTTTT,CATKTGDGATNEKLFF
TRBJ2-3,TRBD2,NA,TRBV5-1,TGCGCCAGCAGACCAGGACTAGCGGGGGTGAGCAGCACAGATACGCAGTATTTT,CASRPGLAGVSSTDTQYF
TRBJ1-1,NA,NA,TRBV18,TGTGCCAGCTCACCGAACCCCGGGACATCTGAAGCTTTCTTT,CASSPNPGTSEAFF
TRBJ1-5,TRBD1,NA,TRBV18,TGTGCCAGCTCAGCCGGGACAGGGGGCAGATATAGCAATCAGCCCCAGCATTTT,CASSAGTGGRYSNQPQHF
TRBJ2-7,TRBD2,NA,TRBV7-2,TGTGCCAGCGGGCTGGGGGGGGTCCCCTACGAGCAGTACTTC,CASGLGGVPYEQYF
TRBJ1-6,TRBD1,NA,TRBV5-1,TGCGCCAGCAGACCGGACAGGGCAGCTTCACCCCTCCACTTT,CASRPDRAASPLHF
TRBJ1-6,NA,NA,TRBV7-6,TGTGCCAGCGGACTCGCGGAGGGACCACCCCTCCACTTT,CASGLAEGPPLHF
TRBJ2-1,NA,once,TRBV7-2,TGTGCCAGCAGCTATGGTCGAGGTAATGAGCAGTTCTTC,CASSYGRGNEQFF
TRBJ2-2,NA,NA,TRBV12-3/TRBV12-4,TGTGCCAGCAGTGGGCAGAACTCCGGGGAGCTGTTTTTT,CASSGQNSGELFF
TRBJ2-1,NA,NA,TRBV19,TGTGCCAGTAGTATAGGGGGCACCCTCTCCTACAATGAGCAGTTCTTC,CASSIGGTLSYNEQFF
TRBJ1-2,TRBD1,NA,TRBV5-6,TGTGCCAGCAGCCCGACAGGGGTGAATGGCTACACCTTC,CASSPTGVNGYTF
TRBJ2-1,NA,NA,TRBV2,TGTGCCAGCAGCGCCGCGTTTGGGAGGCAGTTCTTC,CASSAAFGRQFF
TRBJ2-3,TRBD1,NA,TRBV7-9,TGTGCCAGCAGCTCCTTACCGGGACAGGGGCCAGATACGCAGTATTTT,CASSSLPGQGPDTQYF
TRBJ2-7,NA,many,TRBV19,TGTGCCAGTAGCCGGGGAACAGGGAGGGGAAGCTACGAGCAGTACTTC,CASSRGTGRGSYEQYF
TRBJ2-5,NA,NA,TRBV4-1,TGCGCCAGCAGCCAAGATAGGGGCAGGTTTGAGACCCAGTACTTC,CASSQDRGRFETQYF
TRBJ2-5,NA,NA,TRBV11-3,TGTGCCAGCCGGTCGGGGGAGACCCAGTACTTC,CASRSGETQYF
TRBJ2-7,NA,NA,TRBV9,TGTGCCAGCAGCGCCGGAACAGGGACCTACGAGCAGTACTTC,CASSAGTGTYEQYF
TRBJ1-2,TRBD1,NA,TRBV7-8,TGTGCCAGCAGCTTTGGGACAGGGGGCGGCTACACCTTC,CASSFGTGGGYTF
TRBJ1-5,NA,NA,TRBV19,TGTGCCAGTAGTATAGCTACAGCCAGCAATCAGCCCCAGCATTTT,CASSIATASNQPQHF
TRBJ2-7,TRBD1,NA,TRBV6-5,TGTGCCAGCAGTTACCGGGACAGGGGGTTCTACGAGCAGTACTTC,CASSYRDRGFYEQYF
TRBJ1-5,TRBD1,NA,TRBV19,TGTGCCAGTAGTGACAGGGTTATTCAGCCCCAGCATTTT,CASSDRVIQPQHF
TRBJ2-2,NA,NA,TRBV18,TGTGCCAGCTCACCCTCCGGGATTATCACCGGGGAGCTGTTTTTT,CASSPSGIITGELFF
TRBJ2-5,NA,NA,TRBV7-9,TGTGCCAGCGAATTAGAAGAGACCCAGTACTTC,CASELEETQYF
TRBJ2-5,NA,NA,TRBV4-2,TGTGCCAGCAGCCCCAGGGCAGGGCGCTTCCAAGAGACCCAGTACTTC,CASSPRAGRFQETQYF
TRBJ2-2,NA,NA,TRBV7-9,TGTGCCAGCAGCTTGGGACAAGTCACCGGGGAGCTGTTTTTT,CASSLGQVTGELFF
TRBJ2-5,TRBD1,NA,TRBV5-1,TGCGCCAGCAGCCCATTCGGACAGGGAGGAGAGACCCAGTACTTC,CASSPFGQGGETQYF
TRBJ2-7,NA,NA,TRBV27,TGTGCCAGCAGGCAGGGCTCCTACGAGCAGTACTTC,CASRQGSYEQYF
TRBJ2-5,NA,NA,TRBV28,TGTGCCAGCAGTTTAAGTCTGGGGGCAGCTCAAGAGACCCAGTACTTC,CASSLSLGAAQETQYF
TRBJ1-1,TRBD1,NA,TRBV16,TGTGCCAGCAGCCCCGAGGGGGCCCGGGGCACTGAAGCTTTCTTT,CASSPEGARGTEAFF
TRBJ2-5,NA,NA,TRBV3-1/TRBV3-2,TGTGCCAGCAGCCGACCGGGACACAAAGAGACCCAGTACTTC,CASSRPGHKETQYF
TRBJ2-5,TRBD2,once,TRBV29-1,TGCAGCGTTGAGGCCCAGGAGCGGGGCAGTTTAGAGACCCAGTACTTC,CSVEAQERGSLETQYF
TRBJ2-1,NA,NA,TRBV15,TGTGCCACCAGCAGAGTCGGCGGAGGACCGTTCTTC,CATSRVGGGPFF
TRBJ2-6,NA,NA,TRBV11-2,TGTGCCAGCAGCCCCTACGCCGGAGGTTATTACTCTGGGGCCAACGTCCTGACTTTC,CASSPYAGGYYSGANVLTF
TRBJ2-3,NA,NA,TRBV27,TGTGCCAGCAGTTTGCTTGGGGGGGGCCTCACAGATACGCAGTATTTT,CASSLLGGGLTDTQYF
TRBJ2-2,TRBD1,once,TRBV9,TGTGCCAGCAGCACCGGACAGGGGAACACCGGGGAGCTGTTTTTT,CASSTGQGNTGELFF
TRBJ1-1,NA,NA,TRBV2,TGTGCCAGCAGTGAAGCCCCGGGGTACACTGAAGCTTTCTTT,CASSEAPGYTEAFF
TRBJ2-2,NA,once,TRBV12-5,TGTGCTAGTGCGAGGACCGGGGAGCTGTTTTTT,CASARTGELFF
TRBJ2-3,TRBD2,NA,TRBV6-5,TGTGCCAGCAGTTACACTCTAGCGGGGAGTGATACGCAGTATTTT,CASSYTLAGSDTQYF
TRBJ1-2,NA,NA,TRBV11-2,TGTGCCAGCAGACCAACAGGGAAATATGGCTACACCTTC,CASRPTGKYGYTF
TRBJ2-7,NA,NA,TRBV5-5,TGTGCCAGCAGCTCCGGGGTTGGCTACGAGCAGTACTTC,CASSSGVGYEQYF
TRBJ2-5,NA,few,TRBV29-1,TGCAGCGGGGTAGGGGGTGAGACCCAGTACTTC,CSGVGGETQYF
TRBJ1-1,NA,NA,TRBV29-1,TGCAGCGTTGAACGCGAGAACACTGAAGCTTTCTTT,CSVERENTEAFF
TRBJ2-1,TRBD2,NA,TRBV4-2,TGTGCCAGCAGCCAAGAGAGGCGGGGGGTTGGGAATGAGCAGTTCTTC,CASSQERRGVGNEQFF
TRBJ2-5,TRBD2,once,TRBV4-1,TGCGCCAGCAGCCAGGGACTAGCGGAAGAGACCCAGTACTTC,CASSQGLAEETQYF
TRBJ1-2,TRBD1,NA,TRBV18,TGTGCCAGCTCACCAGGGACAGACAGATATGGCTACACCTTC,CASSPGTDRYGYTF
TRBJ2-1,TRBD2,few,TRBV7-9,TGTGCCAGCAGTTCCACTAGCGGGAGCTACAATGAGCAGTTCTTC,CASSSTSGSYNEQFF
TRBJ2-7,TRBD2,few,TRBV28,TGTGCCAGCAGAGGACTAGCGGGGGCCTACGAGCAGTACTTC,CASRGLAGAYEQYF
TRBJ2-7,TRBD1,NA,TRBV18,TGTGCCAGCTCACCAAAGGACAGGGGGCGCGGGGAGCAGTACTTC,CASSPKDRGRGEQYF
TRBJ2-1,TRBD2,few,TRBV2,TGTGCCAGCAGTCGCGGGGGGGGCTCCGAATACAATGAGCAGTTCTTC,CASSRGGGSEYNEQFF
TRBJ1-4,NA,NA,TRBV6-5,TGTGCCAGCAGTTACTCGTATCGGAATGAAAAACTGTTTTTT,CASSYSYRNEKLFF
TRBJ1-6,TRBD1,NA,TRBV6-5,TGTGCCAGCAGTACCCAATCAGGGGGTTATTCACCCCTCCACTTT,CASSTQSGGYSPLHF
TRBJ1-2,NA,many,TRBV29-1,TGCAGCGTTGACGGGGGGAGCCCTAACTATGGCTACACCTTC,CSVDGGSPNYGYTF
TRBJ1-2,NA,NA,TRBV18,TGTGCCAGCTCACCAGGACAGCAAGCTAACTATGGCTACACCTTC,CASSPGQQANYGYTF
TRBJ2-3,NA,once,TRBV4-3,TGCGCCAGCAGCCAAGCCGGGTCTCGCACAGATACGCAGTATTTT,CASSQAGSRTDTQYF